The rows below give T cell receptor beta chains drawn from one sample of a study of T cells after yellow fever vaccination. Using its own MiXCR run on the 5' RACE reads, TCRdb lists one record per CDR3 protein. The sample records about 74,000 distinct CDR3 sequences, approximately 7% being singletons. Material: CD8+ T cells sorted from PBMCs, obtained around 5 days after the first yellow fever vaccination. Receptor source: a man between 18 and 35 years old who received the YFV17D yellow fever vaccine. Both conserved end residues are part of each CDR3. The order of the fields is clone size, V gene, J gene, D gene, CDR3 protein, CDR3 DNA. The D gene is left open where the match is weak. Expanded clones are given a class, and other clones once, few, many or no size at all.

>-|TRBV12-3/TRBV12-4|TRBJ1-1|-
CASSFETATEAFF
TGTGCCAGCAGTTTTGAGACAGCCACTGAAGCTTTCTTT
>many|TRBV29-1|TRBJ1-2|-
CSVEDGGRGYTF
TGCAGCGTTGAAGATGGCGGCCGGGGCTACACCTTC
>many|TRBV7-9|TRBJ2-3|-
CASSLVYGSTDTQYF
TGTGCCAGCAGCTTAGTTTACGGTAGCACAGATACGCAGTATTTT
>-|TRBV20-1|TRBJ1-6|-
CSARSSGALNSPLHF
TGCAGTGCTAGGTCCTCCGGGGCTCTTAATTCACCCCTCCACTTT
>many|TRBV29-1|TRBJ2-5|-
CSVEGETQYF
TGCAGCGTTGAAGGAGAGACCCAGTACTTC
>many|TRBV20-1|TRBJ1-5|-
CSARFPSTLNSNQPQHF
TGCAGTGCTAGATTCCCCAGCACCCTTAATAGCAATCAGCCCCAGCATTTT
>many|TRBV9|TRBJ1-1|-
CASSVQGNSHTEAFF
TGTGCCAGCAGCGTGCAGGGGAACTCCCACACTGAAGCTTTCTTT
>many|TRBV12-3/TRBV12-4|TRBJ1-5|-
CASSLGGLGAHQPQHF
TGTGCCAGCAGTTTAGGTGGTTTGGGGGCGCATCAGCCCCAGCATTTT
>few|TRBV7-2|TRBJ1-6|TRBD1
CASRLGGQGNSPLHF
TGTGCCAGCAGACTAGGGGGACAGGGTAATTCACCCCTCCACTTT
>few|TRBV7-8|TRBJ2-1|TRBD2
CASSVRTSGVSYNEQFF
TGTGCCAGCAGCGTAAGGACTAGCGGGGTCTCCTACAATGAGCAGTTCTTC
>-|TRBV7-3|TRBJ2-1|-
CASSHPGSSYNEQFF
TGTGCCAGCAGCCACCCCGGAAGCTCCTACAATGAGCAGTTCTTC
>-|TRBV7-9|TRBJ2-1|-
CASSLNSWKNNEQFF
TGTGCCAGCAGCTTAAATTCCTGGAAGAACAATGAGCAGTTCTTC
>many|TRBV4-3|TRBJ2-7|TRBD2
CASSPLLGLGYEQYF
TGCGCCAGCAGCCCCCTTTTAGGACTAGGCTACGAGCAGTACTTC